One and the same sample provided the 2 T cell receptor beta chains below, sequenced in a study of regulatory T cells in long-lasting Graves disease. For TCR beta, libraries came from iRepertoire HTBI primers and Arm-PCR of CDR3 regions. TCRdb ran MiXCR on the multiplex PCR reads and lists one entry per CDR3 protein. This sample has about 430,000 distinct CDR3 sequences, with 15% found just once. The time point: newly diagnosed GD, antithyroid drugs for less than 3 months. Extracted PBMC RNA gave rise to the TCR library. The same data also went into a second study, on T cells in Graves' hyperthyroidism and ophthalmopathy.

Sequenced material: peripheral blood mononuclear cells (PBMCs), taken at new diagnosis, from a patient treated with antithyroid drugs. The source of these receptors is a middle-aged woman with Graves disease.

This clonotype was seen a few times. The rearrangement uses TRBV9 and TRBJ1-5; 10 bases are a match to TRBD1. The CDR3 loop spans 15 amino acids. Per germline, CDR1 SGDLS and CDR2 YYNGEE. V gave up 3 bases and J gave up 4 bases; unmatched junction bases: 4. The CDR3 coding sequence is TGTGCCAGCAGCGCTGGGGACAGGGGAAATCAGCCCCAGCATTTT. Protein: CASSAGDRGNQPQHF.

The genes are TRBV19 and TRBJ2-1; D remains ambiguous. Germline V gene sequence: CDR1 LNHDA, CDR2 SQIVND (reference sequence). Trimming pared 8 bases from V and 0 bases from J, leaving 11 bases between. This CDR3 region has 14 residues. CDR3 DNA: TGTGCCAGTGCGGCCCTAAGCTCCTACAATGAGCAGTTCTTC. As protein: CASAALSSYNEQFF.